The subject of this entry is one T cell receptor beta chain. This entry comes from a study of blood T cell repertoires in COVID-19. The CDR3 extends over 15 amino acids. Germline loops: CDR1 MDHEN, CDR2 SYDVKM. Losses at the gene ends were 5 bases for V and 9 bases for J; bases not matched to a gene: 12. All exposed participants met a person with COVID-19 within 2 weeks before entering the study. Generated by immunoSEQ multiplex PCR, the TCRdb table keeps only in-frame clones and is missing some. The table shows about 270,000 clones, with around 93% occurring only once. The sequence was collected from a man aged 40-49 years who had been exposed to COVID-19. The V call is TRBV28, the J call TRBJ2-2, with TRBD1 identical over 7 bases. Sequencing used PBMCs or T cells enriched from blood (not recorded which). The CDR3 sequence is CASSIPGQLLRELFF. CDR3 coding DNA: TGTGCCAGCAGTATCCCGGGACAGTTGTTACGGGAGCTGTTTTTT.